The rows below give T cell receptor beta chains drawn from one sample of a study of blood T cell repertoires in COVID-19. TCRdb's copy holds only in-frame clones and misses some; the assay was immunoSEQ multiplex PCR. Among about 44,000 clones listed, around 90% were seen once. The specimen was peripheral blood. These receptors all come from a woman between 40 and 50 years old with acute or convalescent COVID-19. The CDR3 runs from the conserved cysteine through the conserved F or W. A D gene is named only where the DNA matches it firmly. The size of a clone is reported for some rows only, either as once, few or many, or as a class for expanded clones.

v_call: TRBV12-3/TRBV12-4; d_call: NA; j_call: TRBJ1-4; clone_size: NA; cdr3_nt: TGTGCCAGCAGTTTGCGGGAAAAACTGTTTTTT; cdr3_aa: CASSLREKLFF
v_call: TRBV7-2; d_call: TRBD1; j_call: TRBJ1-2; clone_size: NA; cdr3_nt: TGTGCCAGCAGCTTAGCACCGGGACAGGGGGCGGACTATGGCTACACCTTC; cdr3_aa: CASSLAPGQGADYGYTF
v_call: TRBV27; d_call: TRBD1; j_call: TRBJ1-1; clone_size: once; cdr3_nt: TGTGCCAGCAAGACCCAGGGGGTGAACACTGAAGCTTTCTTT; cdr3_aa: CASKTQGVNTEAFF
v_call: TRBV7-3; d_call: TRBD1; j_call: TRBJ1-1; clone_size: NA; cdr3_nt: TGTGCCAGCAGCTCTCCGGGACAGGGAACCACTGAAGCTTTCTTT; cdr3_aa: CASSSPGQGTTEAFF
v_call: TRBV7-9; d_call: NA; j_call: TRBJ2-5; clone_size: NA; cdr3_nt: TGTGCCAGCAGCTTAGGGCAGCAACAGGTTGAGACCCAGTACTTC; cdr3_aa: CASSLGQQQVETQYF
v_call: TRBV27; d_call: TRBD2; j_call: TRBJ2-7; clone_size: NA; cdr3_nt: TGTGCCAGCAGACTAGCGGGTTCTTACGAGCAGTACTTC; cdr3_aa: CASRLAGSYEQYF
v_call: TRBV27; d_call: NA; j_call: TRBJ1-5; clone_size: NA; cdr3_nt: TGTGCCAGCAGTCTCAGTTTGCCCAGCAATCAGCCCCAGCATTTT; cdr3_aa: CASSLSLPSNQPQHF
v_call: TRBV11-1; d_call: TRBD1; j_call: TRBJ1-1; clone_size: NA; cdr3_nt: TGTGCCAGCAGTCGACAGGGGGACACTGAAGCTTTCTTT; cdr3_aa: CASSRQGDTEAFF
v_call: TRBV7-2; d_call: NA; j_call: TRBJ2-5; clone_size: NA; cdr3_nt: TGTGCCAGCAGCTTTGAACAGGGGGGGGAAAAGACCCAGTACTTC; cdr3_aa: CASSFEQGGEKTQYF
v_call: TRBV2; d_call: NA; j_call: TRBJ1-3; clone_size: NA; cdr3_nt: TGTGCCAGCAGTGAACCGGGTTCAGGAAACACCATATATTTT; cdr3_aa: CASSEPGSGNTIYF
v_call: TRBV7-2; d_call: TRBD1; j_call: TRBJ2-2; clone_size: NA; cdr3_nt: TGTGCCAGCACAACGGACAGGGTCACCGGGGAGCTGTTTTTT; cdr3_aa: CASTTDRVTGELFF
v_call: TRBV9; d_call: TRBD1; j_call: TRBJ1-1; clone_size: NA; cdr3_nt: TGTGCCAGCAGCGGGGGGGACAGGGTGGACACTGAAGCTTTCTTT; cdr3_aa: CASSGGDRVDTEAFF
v_call: TRBV6-2/TRBV6-3; d_call: NA; j_call: TRBJ1-2; clone_size: NA; cdr3_nt: TGTGCCAGCAGTTATGCTTCAGACTGGGAGGGGATAATAGATGGCTACACCTTC; cdr3_aa: CASSYASDWEGIIDGYTF
v_call: TRBV24-1; d_call: TRBD1; j_call: TRBJ2-3; clone_size: NA; cdr3_nt: TGTGCCACCAGTGAGGCAGGGGGCGAAGATACGCAGTATTTT; cdr3_aa: CATSEAGGEDTQYF
v_call: TRBV28; d_call: NA; j_call: TRBJ1-2; clone_size: NA; cdr3_nt: TGTGCCAGCAGGATCCCAGGCTATGGCTACACCTTC; cdr3_aa: CASRIPGYGYTF
v_call: TRBV19; d_call: TRBD1; j_call: TRBJ1-4; clone_size: NA; cdr3_nt: TGTGCCACTTTAGGGGGCGACCCAACTAATGAAAAACTGTTTTTT; cdr3_aa: CATLGGDPTNEKLFF
v_call: TRBV9; d_call: NA; j_call: TRBJ1-3; clone_size: NA; cdr3_nt: TGTGCCAGCAGCGTTAAAGGGGGGGATGGAAACACCATATATTTT; cdr3_aa: CASSVKGGDGNTIYF
v_call: TRBV7-3; d_call: NA; j_call: TRBJ2-3; clone_size: NA; cdr3_nt: TGTGCCAGCCGTCGGGAGCCCCTCACAGATACGCAGTATTTT; cdr3_aa: CASRREPLTDTQYF
v_call: TRBV28; d_call: TRBD2; j_call: TRBJ2-7; clone_size: NA; cdr3_nt: TGTGCCAGCAGTTTCCCCCGTATGAGGGGACTAGCGGGAGGGAGGTCCTACGAGCAGTACTTC; cdr3_aa: CASSFPRMRGLAGGRSYEQYF
v_call: TRBV12-3/TRBV12-4; d_call: NA; j_call: TRBJ1-2; clone_size: NA; cdr3_nt: TGTGCCAGCAGTTTATATCAGGGTGGCTACACCTTC; cdr3_aa: CASSLYQGGYTF
v_call: TRBV28; d_call: NA; j_call: TRBJ1-1; clone_size: NA; cdr3_nt: TGTGCCAGCAGGAAACAGGGGAACACTGAAGCTTTCTTT; cdr3_aa: CASRKQGNTEAFF
v_call: TRBV4-1; d_call: TRBD1; j_call: TRBJ2-6; clone_size: NA; cdr3_nt: TGCGCCAGCAGCCAGGGGACAGGGGAACGTCCTGGGGCCAACGTCCTGACTTTC; cdr3_aa: CASSQGTGERPGANVLTF
v_call: TRBV6-5; d_call: NA; j_call: TRBJ1-1; clone_size: NA; cdr3_nt: TGTGCCAGCTCCTACAGGGTAAACACTGAAGCTTTCTTT; cdr3_aa: CASSYRVNTEAFF
v_call: TRBV28; d_call: NA; j_call: TRBJ2-7; clone_size: NA; cdr3_nt: TGTGCCAGCAGCCCTAGACCCTACGAGCAGTACTTC; cdr3_aa: CASSPRPYEQYF
v_call: TRBV12-3/TRBV12-4; d_call: NA; j_call: TRBJ2-7; clone_size: NA; cdr3_nt: TGTGCCAGCAGTTTAACGGAGTCCTACGAGCAGTACTTC; cdr3_aa: CASSLTESYEQYF
v_call: TRBV28; d_call: NA; j_call: TRBJ1-1; clone_size: NA; cdr3_nt: TGTGCCAGCAGTTTCCCCGGGGGAGTTATGAACACTGAAGCTTTCTTT; cdr3_aa: CASSFPGGVMNTEAFF
v_call: TRBV2; d_call: NA; j_call: TRBJ2-7; clone_size: NA; cdr3_nt: TGTGCCAGCAACCTCGGGACTGGGGTAAGCTCCTACGAGCAGTACTTC; cdr3_aa: CASNLGTGVSSYEQYF
v_call: TRBV5-1; d_call: NA; j_call: TRBJ1-4; clone_size: NA; cdr3_nt: TGCGCCAGCAGCCAGGGATTGGGCGAAAAACTGTTTTTT; cdr3_aa: CASSQGLGEKLFF
v_call: TRBV11-1; d_call: TRBD1; j_call: TRBJ2-2; clone_size: NA; cdr3_nt: TGTGCCAGCAGCCGGGACAGAGGAACCGGGGAGCTGTTTTTT; cdr3_aa: CASSRDRGTGELFF
v_call: TRBV9; d_call: TRBD1; j_call: TRBJ2-4; clone_size: NA; cdr3_nt: TGTGCCAGCAGCGGGTCCGGGACAGCTCCGCATTTGTCGTCGAAAAACATTCAGTACTTC; cdr3_aa: CASSGSGTAPHLSSKNIQYF
v_call: TRBV5-1; d_call: NA; j_call: TRBJ1-1; clone_size: NA; cdr3_nt: TGCGCCAGCAGCCCAGCGGGGAGCAACACTGAAGCTTTCTTT; cdr3_aa: CASSPAGSNTEAFF
v_call: TRBV27; d_call: NA; j_call: TRBJ2-5; clone_size: NA; cdr3_nt: TGTGCCAGCAGTTTGGGTGGCGGGGCTGGTATGCGGAAGACCCAGTACTTC; cdr3_aa: CASSLGGGAGMRKTQYF
v_call: TRBV6-5; d_call: NA; j_call: TRBJ2-2; clone_size: NA; cdr3_nt: TGTGCCGGGCGTTGGGAGGCCGACACCGGGGAGCTGTTTTTT; cdr3_aa: CAGRWEADTGELFF
v_call: TRBV12-5; d_call: NA; j_call: TRBJ2-5; clone_size: NA; cdr3_nt: TGTGCTAGTGGTTTCGCAGGGTGGGAAGAGACCCAGTACTTC; cdr3_aa: CASGFAGWEETQYF
v_call: TRBV6-6; d_call: NA; j_call: TRBJ2-2; clone_size: NA; cdr3_nt: TGTGCCAGCAGCCGACAGGTCAACGCGAACACCGGGGAGCTGTTTTTT; cdr3_aa: CASSRQVNANTGELFF
v_call: TRBV28; d_call: NA; j_call: TRBJ1-4; clone_size: NA; cdr3_nt: TGTGCCACCAACGGGGGGTGGGATGAAAAACTGTTTTTT; cdr3_aa: CATNGGWDEKLFF
v_call: TRBV7-8; d_call: NA; j_call: TRBJ1-5; clone_size: NA; cdr3_nt: TGTGCCAGCAGCCAAACAGGGAGCGGTCAGCCCCAGCATTTT; cdr3_aa: CASSQTGSGQPQHF
v_call: TRBV2; d_call: NA; j_call: TRBJ1-3; clone_size: NA; cdr3_nt: TGTGCCAGCAGTAATGGGCACTCTGGAAACACCATATATTTT; cdr3_aa: CASSNGHSGNTIYF
v_call: TRBV3-1/TRBV3-2; d_call: TRBD2; j_call: TRBJ2-3; clone_size: NA; cdr3_nt: TGTGCCAGCAGCCAAGAAGTTGCCCAGGGACTAGCAAGCACAGATACGCAGTATTTT; cdr3_aa: CASSQEVAQGLASTDTQYF
v_call: TRBV19; d_call: NA; j_call: TRBJ2-7; clone_size: NA; cdr3_nt: TGTGCCAGTAGTATAGGCAGGGGCATAAACGAGCAGTACTTC; cdr3_aa: CASSIGRGINEQYF
v_call: TRBV5-8; d_call: TRBD1; j_call: TRBJ1-4; clone_size: NA; cdr3_nt: TGTGCCAGCAGCTTTAACAGGGGTGAAAAACTGTTTTTT; cdr3_aa: CASSFNRGEKLFF